Sequencing of this T cell receptor beta chain was carried out in a study of T cell responses to AZD1222 COVID-19 vaccine. Profiled with immunoSEQ multiplex PCR; TCRdb holds only in-frame clones, not every one. This table holds about 130,000 clones, approximately 88% found once. The sample holds one count of this clone. Its cognate antigen is unknown. Study-wide findings and caveats: Among AZD1222 vaccinees, only five or six were seropositive at baseline. The donor group comprised mostly white British people and more females; the analysis possibly underestimated clonal diversity.

Germline CDR1 ENHRY, CDR2 SYGVKD. Trimming removed 10 bases from V and 5 bases from J, with 11 bases in between. The CDR3 contains 11 residues. This chain joins TRBV10-3 and TRBJ1-1; the D gene is possibly TRBD1 (5 bases). The receptor was derived from an adult in good health. Source: peripheral blood, taken on day 0 of MenACWY control vaccination. The CDR3 nucleotides read TGTGCCAGCGGCGGGGCAACTGAAGCTTTCTTT. Its translation: CASGGATEAFF.